Following are 13 T cell receptor beta chains from one sample sequenced in a study of Ad26.COV2.S vaccination and SARS-CoV-2 variants. As to treatment: some 19 received Ad26.COV2.S at low or high dose, single or two shots; several received placebo; per-sample allocation not given. The investigators took samples on day 63 after the first vaccine or placebo injection. The method was immunoSEQ multiplex PCR; TCRdb's version includes in-frame clones alone and lacks a portion of them. The data show a few hundred thousand clones, 90% seen once. The specimen comprised peripheral blood, sampled in a trial of Ad26.COV2.S vaccine versus placebo. Receptor source: a person aged 18-65 years who received the Ad26.COV2.S COVID-19 vaccine or a placebo.

The genes are TRBV4-3 and TRBJ2-1, with 9 bases identical to TRBD2. The CDR3 loop spans 17 amino acids. Germline lookup yields CDR1 LGHNA and CDR2 YSLEER. V gave up 4 bases and J gave up 8 bases; unmatched junction bases: 15. CDR3 in DNA: TGCGCCAGCAGCCCCTACAGAGCGGGGGGCCCTGGCGATGAGCAGTTCTTC. Translated, it gives CASSPYRAGGPGDEQFF.

The V call is TRBV18, the J call TRBJ2-1; 8 bases fit TRBD1. Germline lookup yields CDR1 KGHSH and CDR2 LQKENI. The CDR3 extends over 15 amino acids. V trimming: 7 bases; J trimming: 8 bases; junction bases outside the gene matches: 13. CDR3 residues: CASFKNGQGSDEQFF. In nucleotides, the CDR3 is TGTGCCAGCTTTAAGAACGGACAGGGATCCGATGAGCAGTTCTTC.

This sequence joins TRBV9 and TRBJ1-3; a weak D match, TRBD1 (5 bases). Looked up from germline, CDR1 is SGDLS and CDR2 is YYNGEE. V was pared by 7 bases and J by 0 bases, with 8 bases between. CDR3 size: 13 residues. The DNA for the CDR3 is TGTGCCAGCGACAGTGACTCTGGAAACACCATATATTTT. Translating it yields CASDSDSGNTIYF.

V and J are TRBV6-1 and TRBJ1-5; 7 positions agree with TRBD1. Germline CDR1 MNHNS, CDR2 SASEGT. This CDR3 contains 16 residues. With V trimmed by 6 bases and J by 5 bases, 13 bases remained unmatched. CDR3 nucleotide sequence: TGTGCCAGCAGCGAAAGTGGAGGGGGCCAGTATCAGCCCCAGCATTTT. Its protein product is CASSESGGGQYQPQHF.

This chain joins TRBV2 and TRBJ2-6; TRBD1 aligns across 7 bases. The CDR3 spans 15 residues. Germline V CDR1 and CDR2: SNHLY, FYNNEI. V was pared by 6 bases and J by 4 bases, with 6 bases of the junction left unmatched. CDR3 coding DNA: TGTGCCAGCAGGACAGGGATAGAAGGGGCCAACGTCCTGACTTTC. This sequence encodes CASRTGIEGANVLTF.

This rearrangement joins TRBV24-1 to TRBJ1-2, with D unresolved. V dropped 3 bases and J dropped 6 bases, with 13 bases sitting between them. Germline loops: CDR1 KGHDR, CDR2 SFDVKD. The CDR3 has 14 amino acids. For the CDR3, the DNA is TGTGCCACCAGTGATGGGAAAGGAGTGAATGGCTACACCTTC. Its protein product is CATSDGKGVNGYTF.

This chain connects TRBV6-5 to TRBJ2-5, with 10 bases aligning to TRBD2. With 6 bases clipped from V and 4 bases from J, the junction kept 8 bases outside the gene matches. Germline V CDR1 and CDR2: MNHEY, SVGAGI. The CDR3 extends over 15 amino acids. The CDR3 protein is CASRESGGALETQYF. Written as DNA, the CDR3 is TGTGCCAGCAGGGAGAGCGGGGGGGCCTTAGAGACCCAGTACTTC.

This sequence joins TRBV10-2 and TRBJ2-1; possibly TRBD1 or TRBD2 for D (5 bases each). Trimming pared 5 bases from V and 4 bases from J, leaving 15 bases between. The CDR3 sequence is 15 residues long. CDR1 is WSHSY, CDR2 SAAADI, per germline. CDR3 region: CASSPDSGGYNEQFF. CDR3 nucleotides: TGCGCCAGCAGTCCTGACAGTGGGGGTTACAATGAGCAGTTCTTC.

The CDR3 region has the DNA TGTGCCAGCAGTTTTTGGAATCAGCCCCAGCATTTT. Protein: CASSFWNQPQHF. The chain couples TRBV28 to TRBJ1-5; D gene uncertain. CDR3 length equals 12 residues. Germline CDR1 reads MDHEN; CDR2 reads SYDVKM. Trimming cost V 3 bases and J 4 bases, with 4 bases left between them.

This chain joins TRBV4-3 and TRBJ2-7; D is perhaps TRBD1 (6 bases). V was pared by 4 bases and J by 3 bases, with 13 bases between. Germline-derived CDR1 and CDR2 are LGHNA and YSLEER. The CDR3 spans 14 residues. DNA of the CDR3: TGCGCCAGCAGCCCAGCTACAGGGTTCTACGAGCAGTACTTC. Residues: CASSPATGFYEQYF.

This chain joins TRBV7-2 and TRBJ1-2; D ambiguous. The V gene lost 3 bases and the J gene lost 6 bases, with 17 bases spanning the gap. This CDR3 is built from 15 residues. The germline gives CDR1 SGHTA, CDR2 FQGNSA. DNA of the CDR3: TGTGCCAGCAGCTTTAGGCAGGTCCCAAGCGATGGCTACACCTTC. Residues: CASSFRQVPSDGYTF.

The J gene is TRBJ2-1, the V gene TRBV4-3; D gene ambiguous. Per germline, CDR1 LGHNA and CDR2 YSLEER. Trimming shortened V by 1 base and J by 14 bases, and 9 bases separated the two germline ends. CDR3 length equals 11 residues. The CDR3 bases are TGCGCCAGCAGCCAAGTTGGTAGGAAGTTCTTC. It yields the protein CASSQVGRKFF.

This rearrangement joins TRBV19 to TRBJ2-1; 7 bases are shared with TRBD2. Germline V lookup: CDR1 LNHDA, CDR2 SQIVND (reference sequence). The CDR3 runs 14 residues. The V gene end was trimmed by 3 bases and the J gene end by 3 bases; junction bases not matched to a gene: 2. CDR3 amino acids: CASSMAGDYNEQFF. The CDR3 DNA sequence: TGTGCCAGTAGTATGGCGGGAGACTACAATGAGCAGTTCTTC. The entire variable domain, with the rest obtained from reference TRBV19 and TRBJ2-1, is as follows: DGGITQSPKYLFRKEGQNVTLSCEQNLNHDAMYWYRQDPGQGLRLIYYSQIVNDFQKGDIAEGYSVSREKKESFPLTVTSAQKNPTAFYLCASSMAGDYNEQFFGPGTRLTVL.